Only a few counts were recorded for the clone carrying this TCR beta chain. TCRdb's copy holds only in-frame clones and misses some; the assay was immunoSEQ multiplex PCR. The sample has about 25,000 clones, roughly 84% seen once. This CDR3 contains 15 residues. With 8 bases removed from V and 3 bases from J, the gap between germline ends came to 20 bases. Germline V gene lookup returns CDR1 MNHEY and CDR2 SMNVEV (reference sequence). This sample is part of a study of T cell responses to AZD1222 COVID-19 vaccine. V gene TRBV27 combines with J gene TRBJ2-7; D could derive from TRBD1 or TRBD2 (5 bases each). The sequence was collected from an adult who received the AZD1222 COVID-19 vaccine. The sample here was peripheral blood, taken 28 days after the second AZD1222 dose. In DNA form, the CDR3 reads TGTGCCAGCGCTTCAATCCGGGACGAAAACTACGAGCAGTACTTC. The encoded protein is CASASIRDENYEQYF.